This TCR beta chain was sequenced for a study of CD8 T cells in acute hepatitis C reinfection. Study observations and caveats: No group differed significantly in the high NS3-1073 repertoire diversity.

Time point given: naive CD8 control sorted from an acute-time-point sample. For this clone: Antigen specificity is unknown.

CDR3 length: 12 residues. Germline-derived CDR1 and CDR2 are MNHNS and SASEGT. The V gene lost 7 bases and the J gene lost 2 bases, with 9 bases spanning the gap. Produced via immunoSEQ multiplex PCR; TCRdb's table is partial and in-frame only. The table has 35,000 to 40,000 clones, around nine tenths seen once; the top ten hold 0.4% to 0.6%. This chain connects TRBV6-1 to TRBJ2-7; D not certain. The source material was naive CD8+ T cells from PBMCs. This clonotype originated in a man younger than 45 with chronic hepatitis C. CDR3 in DNA: TGTGCCAGCATCTGGGGTGCCTACGAGCAGTACTTC. Translation gives CASIWGAYEQYF.